This TCR beta chain was retrieved from a study of OX40 agonist ivuxolimab in advanced cancers. Study results and limitations: The authors also found low normalized T-cell clonal expansion in some nonresponders.

In germline, CDR1 is SNHLY, CDR2 FYNNEI. This CDR3 comprises 15 residues. V was shortened by 0 bases and J by 1 base, with 9 bases between the two germline ends. Of note for this clone: The antigen remains unidentified.

Blood got drawn at baseline, again on cycle 4 day 1, and then on cycle 7 day 1. The repertoire was sequenced with immunoSEQ multiplex PCR; TCRdb's copy has only in-frame clones and lacks some. The data show fewer than 30,000 clones, 85% seen once. This specimen consisted of CD4+ or CD8+ T cells sorted from blood, obtained in a trial of the OX40 agonist ivuxolimab. The chain uses TRBV2 and TRBJ1-1; D remains ambiguous. The TCR was taken from an adult with an advanced solid tumor such as melanoma, head and neck, liver or kidney cancer. CDR3 sequence reads: CASSEARFSNTEAFF. CDR3 in DNA: TGTGCCAGCAGTGAAGCTCGTTTTTCGAACACTGAAGCTTTCTTT.